The 21 T cell receptor beta chains below all came from one sample that was sequenced in a study of blood T cell repertoires in COVID-19. This table comes from immunoSEQ multiplex PCR, and its TCRdb copy is limited to in-frame clones, with some not included. There are 40,000 to 65,000 clones in the sample; 86% occur only once, and about 12% lies in the top ten. The source material was peripheral blood. These TCRs come from a man between 65 and 85 years old with active COVID-19.

This chain links TRBV6-6 with TRBJ1-2; perhaps TRBD1 as D (6 bases). CDR3 length: 12 amino acids. Trimming took 7 bases from V and 2 from J, leaving 8 bases between them. CDR1 and CDR2 (germline): MNHNY, SVGAGI (reference sequence). The CDR3 DNA follows: TGTGCCAGCACCGGACAGAACTATGGCTACACCTTC. Residues: CASTGQNYGYTF.

V is TRBV20-1 and J is TRBJ2-1; D is unresolved. There are 11 residues in the CDR3. Looked up from germline, CDR1 is DFQATT and CDR2 is SNEGSKA (reference sequence). V was pared by 5 bases and J by 13 bases, with 15 bases between. As DNA, the CDR3 is TGCAGTGCTGTACAGCCCTCACTCCAGTTCTTC. It is translated as CSAVQPSLQFF.

V is TRBV2 and J is TRBJ1-3, with TRBD1 as a possible D gene (6 bases). CDR3 length equals 15 residues. Trimming stripped 5 bases from V and 0 bases from J, with 11 bases between. Germline loops: CDR1 SNHLY, CDR2 FYNNEI. CDR3 sequence reads: CASSRRDNSGNTIYF. DNA for the CDR3: TGTGCCAGCAGTCGCCGGGACAACTCTGGAAACACCATATATTTT. Full variable domain (rest looked up from reference TRBV2 and TRBJ1-3): EPEVTQTPSHQVTQMGQEVILRCVPISNHLYFYWYRQILGQKVEFLVSFYNNEISEKSEIFDDQFSVERPDGSNFTLKIRSTKLEDSAMYFCASSRRDNSGNTIYFGEGSWLTVV.

This clone was observed once. J is TRBJ2-5 and V is TRBV27, with D possibly being TRBD2 (6 bases). Trimming took off 6 bases at V and 1 base at J, with 18 bases between the two ends. The CDR3 is 16 amino acids. Germline values: CDR1 MNHEY, CDR2 SMNVEV (reference sequence). Here the CDR3 DNA reads TGTGCCAGCAGACTACTGACATCCGGGGGCCAAGAGACCCAGTACTTC. This gives the protein CASRLLTSGGQETQYF.

The chain couples TRBV5-1 to TRBJ2-3; D may be TRBD2 (5 bases). The CDR3 has 16 amino acids. Trimming shortened V by 4 bases and J by 1 base, and 16 bases separated the two germline ends. Germline V lookup: CDR1 SGHRS, CDR2 YFSETQ. The CDR3 nucleotides are TGCGCCAGCAGCCATCCTAGCAGCTTGGGCACAGATACGCAGTATTTT. This gives the protein CASSHPSSLGTDTQYF.

In this sample, this clone turned up once. This sequence joins TRBV10-3 and TRBJ2-3; the match to TRBD2 covers 10 bases. The CDR3 runs 16 residues. Trimming removed 2 bases from V and 2 bases from J; junction bases left unmatched: 4. Germline assignment: CDR1 ENHRY and CDR2 SYGVKD. The CDR3 region is CAISEPGLAVTDTQYF. The DNA for the CDR3 is TGTGCCATCAGTGAGCCCGGACTAGCGGTCACAGATACGCAGTATTTT.

CDR3 residues: CASSLNRDPYNEQFF. The CDR3 bases are TGTGCCAGCAGCTTAAACAGGGACCCCTACAATGAGCAGTTCTTC. The chain couples TRBV7-3 to TRBJ2-1; a weak D match, TRBD1 (6 bases). Between the trimmed V and J ends, which lost 1 base and 2 bases, there was a span of 9 bases. Germline assignment: CDR1 SGHTA and CDR2 FQGTGA. The CDR3 contains 15 residues.

This clone was recorded once. This chain uses TRBV27 with TRBJ1-4; D is unresolved. Trimming removed 1 base at V and 3 bases at J, with 9 bases between. Germline-derived CDR1 and CDR2 are MNHEY and SMNVEV (reference sequence). This CDR3 is built from 15 residues. This chain's CDR3 is CASSLLAQANEKLFF. In nucleotides, the CDR3 is TGTGCCAGCAGTTTATTGGCCCAGGCTAATGAAAAACTGTTTTTT.

The rearrangement uses TRBV3-1 (or the pseudogene TRBV3-2) and TRBJ1-2; the match to TRBD1 covers 11 bases. The CDR3 runs to 14 residues. V was clipped by 5 bases and J by 7 bases; unmatched bases: 6. Germline V lookup: CDR1 LGHDT, CDR2 YNNKEL (reference sequence). The CDR3 DNA reads as TGTGCCAGCAGCGTTGGACAGGGGGCGCGTGGCTACACCTTC. Translation gives CASSVGQGARGYTF.

This clone showed up just once. The chain employs TRBV21-1 and TRBJ1-6; the table's D call, TRBD1, has no DNA check behind it. TRBV21-1 is a recognized pseudogene. The CDR3 consists of 15 residues. CDR3 DNA: TGTGCCAGCAGCACTGGGACAGGGGATAATTCACCCCTCCACTTT. It specifies CASSTGTGDNSPLHF.

This clone was seen repeatedly, ten times or more. The CDR3, as DNA: TGTGCCAGCAGTTACGCGGAGACAGATACGCAGTATTTT. This gives the protein CASSYAETDTQYF. The chain joins TRBV6-2 or TRBV6-3 to TRBJ2-3; D remains unclear. The CDR3 consists of 13 residues. Germline assignment: CDR1 MNHEY and CDR2 SVGEGT. V gave up 2 bases and J gave up 3 bases, with 6 bases separating them.

This sequence joins TRBV4-1 and TRBJ1-5, with a tentative D call TRBD1 (5 bases). CDR1 and CDR2 (germline): MGHRA, YSYEKL. Trimming removed 1 base from V and 1 base from J, with 11 bases in between. This CDR3 is 16 amino acids long. The CDR3 sequence: CASSQASDSSNQPQHF. The CDR3 DNA sequence: TGCGCCAGCAGCCAAGCCTCCGACAGCAGCAATCAGCCCCAGCATTTT.

The DNA of the CDR3 is TGCGCCAGCAGCAAAGGGGGCGGCTACGAGCAGTACTTC. It translates to CASSKGGGYEQYF. This chain uses TRBV5-1 with TRBJ2-7, with 7 bases fitting TRBD1. CDR3 length: 13 amino acids. V shed 4 bases, J shed 3 bases, and the junction held 4 bases outside the gene matches. Germline-derived CDR1 and CDR2 are SGHRS and YFSETQ.

The rearrangement uses TRBV11-2 and TRBJ2-1; 7 positions agree with TRBD1. Trimming took 6 bases from V and 4 from J; bases not matched to a gene: 6. Germline V gene data show CDR1 as SGHAT and CDR2 as FQNNGV. The CDR3 extends over 14 amino acids. The CDR3 DNA is TGTGCCAGCAGAGGGGACAGCAGTTACAATGAGCAGTTCTTC. Translation: CASRGDSSYNEQFF.

This clone was seen a single time. The V call is TRBV19, the J call TRBJ2-3; 8 bases line up with TRBD2. CDR3 length equals 16 residues. Germline CDR1 LNHDA, CDR2 SQIVND (reference sequence). Trimming at V came to 5 bases and at J to 2 bases, leaving 9 bases not matched to a gene. DNA of the CDR3: TGTGCCAGTAGTTCCCGGGAAGCGGGGGTCACAGATACGCAGTATTTT. It encodes CASSSREAGVTDTQYF.

In this sample, this clone is large (0.1 to 1%). The V call is TRBV10-1, the J call TRBJ2-7; weak D call: TRBD2 (6 bases). Germline V gives CDR1 WNHNN, CDR2 SYGVQD (reference sequence). V was shortened by 3 bases and J by 0 bases, with 9 bases between the two germline ends. The CDR3 is made up of 14 amino acids. The CDR3 here is CASSDRGSSYEQYF. For the CDR3, the DNA is TGCGCCAGCAGTGATCGGGGGAGCTCCTACGAGCAGTACTTC.

The chain couples TRBV27 to TRBJ2-1, with D possibly matching TRBD2 (6 bases). CDR1 is MNHEY and CDR2 is SMNVEV in the germline V gene (reference sequence). This CDR3 region has 13 residues. The V and J ends lost 4 bases and 16 bases respectively, with 20 bases between them. Here the CDR3 reads CASSSSSAGSGFF. DNA of the CDR3: TGTGCCAGCAGTTCCTCCTCTGCCGGGAGCGGCTTCTTC.

V gene TRBV5-5 combines with J gene TRBJ1-4, with 12 bases that match TRBD1. V shed 0 bases and J 7 bases; nucleotides not matched to a gene: 4. This CDR3 has 16 amino acids. Germline values: CDR1 SGHKS, CDR2 YYEKEE (reference sequence). The CDR3 coding sequence is TGTGCCAGCAGCTTGGGGGGACAGGGGGCTTCTGAAAAACTGTTTTTT. This gives the protein CASSLGGQGASEKLFF.

The V and J genes are TRBV7-9 and TRBJ1-1, with D possibly TRBD1 on 5 matching bases. Between the trimmed V and J ends, which lost 5 bases and 10 bases, there was a span of 14 bases. The CDR3 length is 12 residues. Germline CDR1 is SEHNR and CDR2 is FQNEAQ (reference sequence). Here the CDR3 DNA reads TGTGCCAGCAGCCCGGGTCGGCAGGGAGCTTTCTTT. This encodes CASSPGRQGAFF.

The CDR3 is CAIRDRGYEQYF. CDR3 DNA: TGTGCCATCAGGGACAGGGGGTACGAGCAGTACTTC. The chain has TRBV10-3 and TRBJ2-7; 10 nucleotides match TRBD1. Trimming removed 6 bases from V and 4 bases from J; junction bases left unmatched: 0. Germline V gives CDR1 ENHRY, CDR2 SYGVKD. The CDR3 is made up of 12 amino acids.

This rearrangement joins TRBV6-5 to TRBJ1-2, with TRBD1 as a possible D gene (5 bases). The CDR3 runs to 13 residues. V lost 6 bases and J lost 2, with 10 bases in between. Germline V gene lookup returns CDR1 MNHEY and CDR2 SVGAGI. The CDR3 DNA reads TGTGCCAGCAGAGTCGCAGGGAACTATGGCTACACCTTC. Translating it yields CASRVAGNYGYTF.